This TCR beta chain originates from a study of tissue T cells after allogeneic stem cell transplantation. With 1 base removed from V and 0 bases from J, the gap between germline ends came to 6 bases. CDR1 is NNHNN, CDR2 SYGAGS, per germline (reference sequence). The CDR3 consists of 14 residues. General study points: Only a limited share of tissue TCRs appeared in blood or spleen.

CDR3 sequences, V/J genes, frequencies and template counts came from survey-depth TCRbeta sequencing. Sequencing used immunoSEQ multiplex PCR; TCRdb keeps in-frame clones, though not all of them. The sample yields 20,000 to 25,000 clones, 72% seen once. The table lists this clone with a few counts. The antigen remains undetermined. Each gene name is a mouse one. The CDR3 end is not reached by the read, which stops 1 residue before it; the germline J gene fills it in. This sequence originates from a female BALB/c mouse in good health. This line is of MHC haplotype H2-d. V usage is TRBV13-2 and J usage is TRBJ2-5; a possible D gene is TRBD1 (5 bases). The sequencing input was spleen. The CDR3 bases that were read are TGTGCCAGCGGTGATAGGGGTAACCAAGACACCCAGTAC. This gives the protein CASGDRGNQDTQY. The full CDR3 sequence reads CASGDRGNQDTQYF.